Listed here are 15 T cell receptor beta chains from one sample, sequenced in a study of response to subunit inactivated influenza vaccine. A single record per CDR3 protein comes from TCRdb applying MiXCR to the RT-PCR reads. The sample shows just over 300,000 distinct CDR3 sequences, around a fifth of them seen only once. The input for sequencing was PBMCs from blood, taken approximately 20 months after vaccination. The receptors here all came from a man aged 45 to 75 who received an inactivated influenza vaccine.

This clonotype was picked up many times. This chain joins TRBV14 and TRBJ2-1, with 7 bases aligning to TRBD1. The CDR3 covers 15 residues. V was pared by 5 bases and J by 12 bases, with 16 bases of the junction left unmatched. Germline CDR1 and CDR2: SGHDN and FVKESK. This chain's CDR3 is CASSKHPGHQGVQFF. The CDR3 nucleotides are TGTGCCAGCAGCAAACACCCGGGACATCAGGGGGTGCAGTTCTTC.

The V and J genes are TRBV4-1 and TRBJ2-7; 9 bases agree with TRBD2. Germline V gene sequence: CDR1 MGHRA, CDR2 YSYEKL. J was trimmed by 6 bases and V by 2 bases; bases with no gene match: 11. This CDR3 is built from 16 residues. The CDR3 loop reads CASSQSVSRGGSEQYF. In DNA form, the CDR3 reads TGCGCCAGCAGCCAAAGTGTATCGCGGGGGGGTTCCGAGCAGTACTTC.

This clonotype was recorded a few times. The gene calls are TRBV7-3 and TRBJ2-1, with unresolved D. The CDR3 is made up of 15 amino acids. CDR1 is SGHTA, CDR2 FQGTGA, per germline. The ends were cut back, 5 bases at V and 0 bases at J, with 11 bases in the middle. CDR3 in DNA: TGTGCCAGCAGCCCCGAACCCAGCTCCTACAATGAGCAGTTCTTC. It yields the protein CASSPEPSSYNEQFF.

The chain combines TRBV5-1 with TRBJ2-3, with D possibly being TRBD1 (6 bases). There are 15 residues in the CDR3. V dropped 3 bases and J dropped 2 bases, with 13 bases sitting between them. The germline CDR1 and CDR2 sequences are SGHRS and YFSETQ. This CDR3 is CASSSGASHTDTQYF. The CDR3 region has the DNA TGCGCCAGCAGCTCAGGGGCCTCTCACACAGATACGCAGTATTTT.

V is TRBV4-3 and J is TRBJ1-2; D remains ambiguous. Trimming left V 1 base short and J 8 bases short, with 14 bases between. The CDR3 sequence is 14 residues long. The germline gives CDR1 LGHNA, CDR2 YSLEER. The CDR3 here is CASSQGQGLGGYTF. CDR3 DNA: TGCGCCAGCAGCCAAGGTCAAGGGCTTGGGGGCTACACCTTC.

This clonotype was seen ten or more times. This chain joins TRBV12-3 or TRBV12-4 and TRBJ1-2, with TRBD1 matching 8 bases. V trimming: 4 bases; J trimming: 1 base; junction bases outside the gene matches: 2. This CDR3 is built from 14 residues. This CDR3 reads CASSSTGVNYGYTF. In DNA form, the CDR3 reads TGTGCCAGCAGTTCGACAGGGGTTAACTATGGCTACACCTTC.

The chain links TRBV29-1 to TRBJ1-1; D is unresolved. From germline, CDR1 is SQVTM and CDR2 ANQGSEA. Trimming pared 2 bases from V and 6 bases from J, leaving 7 bases between. The CDR3 is 11 amino acids. The chain's CDR3 is CSVERDAEAFF. CDR3 in DNA: TGCAGCGTTGAAAGGGATGCTGAAGCTTTCTTT.

This chain links TRBV7-9 with TRBJ2-5, with a possible D match to TRBD1 (6 bases). V was trimmed by 5 bases and J by 3 bases, leaving 16 bases between them. Germline assignment: CDR1 SEHNR and CDR2 FQNEAQ (reference sequence). The CDR3 length is 15 residues. The CDR3 loop reads CASSAGQFPKETQYF. The CDR3 nucleotides are TGTGCCAGCAGCGCCGGACAGTTTCCCAAAGAGACCCAGTACTTC.

This clonotype has only a few counts. The rearrangement uses TRBV5-5 and TRBJ2-7; 12 bases line up with TRBD1. Germline V gives CDR1 SGHKS, CDR2 YYEKEE (reference sequence). The J segment lost 5 bases and the V segment lost 5 bases, leaving 8 bases of the junction unmatched. This CDR3 spans 15 amino acids. CDR3 sequence reads: CASSTGTGGFHEQYF. CDR3 nucleotide sequence: TGTGCCAGCAGTACCGGGACAGGGGGCTTCCACGAGCAGTACTTC.

This clonotype was seen only a few times. This rearrangement joins TRBV20-1 to TRBJ2-4, with 15 bases lining up with TRBD2. This CDR3 is built from 17 residues. Trimming removed 3 bases from V and 2 bases from J; junction bases left unmatched: 5. Germline V gene data show CDR1 as DFQATT and CDR2 as SNEGSKA (reference sequence). CDR3 sequence reads: CSASGLAGGPPKNIQYF. The CDR3 DNA is TGCAGTGCTAGTGGACTAGCGGGAGGGCCGCCCAAAAACATTCAGTACTTC.

This clonotype was counted many times. The chain carries TRBV20-1 and TRBJ1-5, with TRBD1 matching over 9 bases. The CDR3 sequence is 16 residues long. Germline V gene lookup returns CDR1 DFQATT and CDR2 SNEGSKA (reference sequence). The J segment lost 7 bases and the V segment lost 1 base, leaving 11 bases of the junction unmatched. The CDR3 loop is CSARGTGALLQQPQHF. The DNA for the CDR3 is TGCAGTGCTAGAGGGACAGGGGCACTACTCCAACAGCCCCAGCATTTT.

This clonotype was found many times. The chain recombines TRBV12-3 or TRBV12-4 with TRBJ1-5; a weak D match, TRBD1 (5 bases). The V gene lost 2 bases and the J gene lost 7 bases, with 12 bases spanning the gap. The CDR3 sequence is 14 residues long. The CDR3 DNA reads as TGTGCCAGCAGTTTATATCCGAGGGGACAGCCCCAGCATTTT. Translated, it gives CASSLYPRGQPQHF.

This sequence joins TRBV28 and TRBJ2-1, with D maybe TRBD2 (6 bases). V lost 5 bases and J lost 7, with 18 bases in between. This CDR3 is 15 amino acids long. Per the germline V gene, CDR1 is MDHEN and CDR2 is SYDVKM. The CDR3 nucleotides are TGTGCCAGCAGTCGCGAGGGAGGATCTTGGAATGAGCAGTTCTTC. Amino acids: CASSREGGSWNEQFF.

This clonotype was counted a few times. The V call is TRBV7-2, the J call TRBJ2-1; no reliable D call. CDR3 length: 11 residues. Trimming left V 3 bases short and J 11 bases short, with 8 bases between. Germline CDR1 and CDR2: SGHTA and FQGNSA. CDR3 sequence (DNA): TGTGCCAGCAGCTTTAACTCACAGCAGTTCTTC. Translating it yields CASSFNSQQFF.

This chain links TRBV12-3 or TRBV12-4 with TRBJ1-5; a possible D gene is TRBD1 (5 bases). The CDR3 consists of 14 residues. The germline V and J ends were trimmed by 1 base and 6 bases, with 10 bases remaining between them. This CDR3 reads CASSLDGAGQPQHF. Here the CDR3 DNA reads TGTGCCAGCAGTTTAGATGGGGCGGGTCAGCCCCAGCATTTT.